This T cell receptor beta chain was captured by sequencing in a study of blood T cell repertoires in COVID-19. Sequencing was performed with immunoSEQ multiplex PCR; in TCRdb, only in-frame clones are kept and a portion is missing. The table lists under 400,000 clones, about nine tenths of them singletons. Germline trimming cut 4 bases from V and 3 bases from J; bases unmatched to any gene: 11. Per germline, CDR1 SQVTM and CDR2 ANQGSEA. The CDR3 spans 15 residues. The TCR originated in a woman aged 25 to 45 with COVID-19, enrolled during active disease. The sample consisted of peripheral blood. The V call is TRBV29-1, the J call TRBJ1-2; the match to TRBD1 covers 7 bases. DNA of the CDR3: TGCAGCGTTGTCGTATCCGAGGGGGCCGACTATGGCTACACCTTC. Its translation: CSVVVSEGADYGYTF.